This T cell receptor (beta chain) was observed in a study of cytomegalovirus exposure and HLA in healthy donors. Points from the study as a whole: In a later analysis, TCR beta V- and J-gene trimming was associated with a missense DCLRE1C variant.

Primers included in the PCR were 60 Vbeta and 13 Jbeta primers. Sequencing used immunoSEQ multiplex PCR; TCRdb keeps in-frame clones, though not all of them. The table has 80,000 or so clones, roughly 70% seen once. The CDR3 totals 16 residues. Germline CDR1 is MNHNY and CDR2 is SVGAGI (reference sequence). V dropped 4 bases and J dropped 4 bases, with 14 bases sitting between them. Comments on this clone: Its cognate antigen is unknown.

This TCR derives from a man aged 60-69 years in good health and CMV-seropositive. The chain has TRBV6-6 and TRBJ1-6; D is possibly TRBD1 (5 bases). Sequencing was performed on PBMCs. The CDR3 bases are TGTGCCAGCAGTTGGGGCAGTCAACGGTATAATTCACCCCTCCACTTT. It is translated as CASSWGSQRYNSPLHF.